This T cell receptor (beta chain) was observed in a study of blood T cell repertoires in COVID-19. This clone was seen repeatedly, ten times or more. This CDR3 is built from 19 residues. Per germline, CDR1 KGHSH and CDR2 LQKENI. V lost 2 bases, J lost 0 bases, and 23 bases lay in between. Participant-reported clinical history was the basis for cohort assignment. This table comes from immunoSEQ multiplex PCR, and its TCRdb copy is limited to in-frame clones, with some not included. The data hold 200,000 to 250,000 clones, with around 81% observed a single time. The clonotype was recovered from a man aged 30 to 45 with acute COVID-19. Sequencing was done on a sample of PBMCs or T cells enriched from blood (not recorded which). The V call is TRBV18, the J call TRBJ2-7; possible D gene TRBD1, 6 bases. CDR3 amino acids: CASSPRIDRPKTNSYEQYF. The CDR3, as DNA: TGTGCCAGCTCACCAAGGATCGACAGGCCGAAAACAAACTCCTACGAGCAGTACTTC.